This T cell receptor (beta chain) was sequenced in a study of T cell responses to AZD1222 COVID-19 vaccine. Study-wide results and caveats: Spike-specific TCR breadth and depth rose after two AZD1222 doses. Clonal diversity was possibly underestimated; the donors were predominantly white British and more often female.

In regard to this clone: Its antigen is currently unknown.

V lost 4 bases to trimming and J lost 2 bases, with 15 bases between them. From germline, CDR1 is SQVTM and CDR2 ANQGSEA. The length of the CDR3 is 14 residues. Repertoires were generated with immunoSEQ multiplex PCR, while TCRdb's copy carries only in-frame clones and drops some. Found here are 150,000 to 170,000 clones, under 95% of them singletons; the top ten hold approximately 17%. The V gene is TRBV29-1, the J gene TRBJ2-7, with D unresolved. This TCR derives from an adult in good health. The specimen was peripheral blood, collected on day 0 of AZD1222 vaccination. DNA for the CDR3: TGCAGCGTTGCCCCGGTCCCAGAGGCCTACGAGCAGTACTTC. Its protein is CSVAPVPEAYEQYF.